The present entry profiles one T cell receptor beta chain with its context. Participants were aged roughly 18 to 89 years from 20 to 30 US areas. The data were obtained in a study of blood T cell repertoires in COVID-19. The trim removed 7 bases at V and 6 bases at J, leaving 12 bases unmatched. CDR3 size: 15 residues. CDR1 LNHDA and CDR2 SQIVND come from the germline V gene (reference sequence). Clones were sequenced by immunoSEQ multiplex PCR, and TCRdb holds only the in-frame ones, with some missing. The table shows hundreds of thousands of clones, with roughly 87% occurring only once. The TCR originated in a woman aged 18-29 years with acute COVID-19. This chain joins TRBV19 and TRBJ1-5; 7 nucleotides match TRBD1. The sample was PBMCs or T cells enriched from blood (not recorded which). The CDR3 sequence: CASTDRARISQPQHF. The CDR3 bases are TGTGCCAGTACCGACAGGGCTAGGATCAGTCAGCCCCAGCATTTT.